This T cell receptor beta chain was recovered during a study of early stage breast cancer tumors. Assay: immunoSEQ multiplex PCR; the TCRdb copy retains only in-frame clones and omits some. The table includes around 10,000 clones, roughly 67% detected once. A word on this clone: What it binds is unknown.

J gave up 5 bases and V 4 bases, and 12 bases lay outside the gene matches. The CDR3 extends over 16 amino acids. CDR1 is GTSNPN, CDR2 SVGIG, per germline (reference sequence). Findings of the study overall: Functional markers like CD4, CD8 and FOXP3 were missed in bulk sequencing.

The specimen sequenced was breast tumor tissue. V usage is TRBV30 and J usage is TRBJ1-4; TRBD1 matches at 8 bases. This sequence was found in a person aged 60 to 70 with breast cancer. CDR3 DNA: TGTGCCTGGACCGCCGGACAGGGCGCTCGAAATGAAAAACTGTTTTTT. Translated: CAWTAGQGARNEKLFF.